Listed below are T cell receptor beta chains from one sample, sequenced in a study of CD8 T cells in ankylosing spondylitis. TCRdb re-derived calls from the 5' RACE reads in MiXCR, one entry per CDR3 protein. In the table there are just over 150,000 distinct CDR3 sequences, about 17% of which are singletons. Sequencing input: blood, either unsorted or a sorted T cell fraction (not recorded which). Every receptor here comes from a male donor with ankylosing spondylitis or in good health (not recorded which). The CDR3 runs from the conserved cysteine through the conserved F or W. A D gene is named only where the DNA matches it firmly. The size field reads how often the clone was seen (once, few, many) or a class if it is expanded.

>TRBJ2-3|few|-|TRBV5-1
TGCGCCAGCAGCTCTCAAGACGGGATCCCCCCCGATACGCAGTATTTT
CASSSQDGIPPDTQYF
>TRBJ1-5|many|TRBD1|TRBV5-1
TGCGCCAGCAGTTCCGGACAGGATAATCAGCCCCAGCATTTT
CASSSGQDNQPQHF
>TRBJ1-3|many|-|TRBV29-1
TGCAGCGTTGAAGAGGCGGCACTTTATGGAAACACCATATATTTT
CSVEEAALYGNTIYF
>TRBJ1-6|few|TRBD1|TRBV10-3
TGTGCCATCAGCCAATTGGACAGGTGGAATTCACCCCTCCACTTT
CAISQLDRWNSPLHF
>TRBJ2-1|few|-|TRBV5-5
TGTGCCAGCAGCTTGGGAGCACGACGTAATGAGCAGTTCTTC
CASSLGARRNEQFF
>TRBJ2-2|few|-|TRBV24-1
TGTGCCACCAGTGATGTGGGTGTTGGAGGCGGGGAGCTGTTTTTT
CATSDVGVGGGELFF
>TRBJ2-7|few|-|TRBV20-1
TGCAGTGCTAGAGCGGTTGGCACAGAAGAATCCTACGAGCAGTACTTC
CSARAVGTEESYEQYF
>TRBJ2-7|many|TRBD1|TRBV15
TGTGCCACCAGCAGTCAATTCGGGACAGGGACCAATTCCTACGAGCAGTACTTC
CATSSQFGTGTNSYEQYF
>TRBJ2-1|many|-|TRBV28
TGTGCCAGCAGTTTTAATTTAGGGGGGTACTCCTACAATGAGCAGTTCTTC
CASSFNLGGYSYNEQFF
>TRBJ2-1|many|-|TRBV30
TGTGCCTGGAGTGTACCAGGTTACTACAATGAGCAGTTCTTC
CAWSVPGYYNEQFF